This T cell receptor beta chain was profiled in a study of glioma-infiltrating T cells. General observations from the study: Tissue and blood shared very few CDR3 sequences. Above-expected tissue-blood divergence occurred in all gliomas, most in low-grade ones.

Amplification of TCR alpha and beta CDR3 regions from RNA used iRepertoire nested multiplex PCR. One-step reverse transcription and amplification started from approximately 100-400 ng of tissue mRNA or PBMC total RNA. From the multiplex PCR reads, TCRdb called clonotypes with MiXCR, one entry per CDR3 protein. The sample records about 140,000 distinct CDR3 sequences, 30% to 40% being singletons. Concerning this clonotype: Its target is unknown.

The V gene lost 3 bases and the J gene lost 8 bases, with 11 bases spanning the gap. The length of the CDR3 is 13 residues. Germline loops: CDR1 SGHTA, CDR2 FQGNSA. This sequence joins TRBV7-2 and TRBJ1-3, with D unresolved. The source material was glioma tissue, nonneoplastic brain tissue, or PBMCs (not recorded which). This TCR came from a human donor with low-grade glioma or glioblastoma, undergoing nonglioma brain surgery, or in good health (not recorded which). The CDR3 bases are TGTGCCAGCAGCTTCGACCGCGTGGACACCATATATTTT. This gives the protein CASSFDRVDTIYF.